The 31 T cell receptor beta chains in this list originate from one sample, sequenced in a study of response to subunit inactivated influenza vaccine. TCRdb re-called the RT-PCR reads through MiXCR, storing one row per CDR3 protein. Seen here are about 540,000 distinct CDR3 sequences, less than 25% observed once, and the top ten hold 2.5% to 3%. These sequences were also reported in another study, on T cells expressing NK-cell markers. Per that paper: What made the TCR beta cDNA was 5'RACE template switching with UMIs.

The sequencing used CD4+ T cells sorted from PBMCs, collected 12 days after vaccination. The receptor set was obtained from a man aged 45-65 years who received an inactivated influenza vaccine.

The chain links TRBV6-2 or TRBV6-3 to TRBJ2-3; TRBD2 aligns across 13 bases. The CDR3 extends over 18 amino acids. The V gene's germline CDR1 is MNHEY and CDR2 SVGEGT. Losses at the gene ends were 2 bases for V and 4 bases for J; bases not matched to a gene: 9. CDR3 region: CASSYTPTSGGAADTQYF. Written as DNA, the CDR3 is TGTGCCAGCAGTTACACCCCAACTAGCGGGGGGGCCGCAGATACGCAGTATTTT.

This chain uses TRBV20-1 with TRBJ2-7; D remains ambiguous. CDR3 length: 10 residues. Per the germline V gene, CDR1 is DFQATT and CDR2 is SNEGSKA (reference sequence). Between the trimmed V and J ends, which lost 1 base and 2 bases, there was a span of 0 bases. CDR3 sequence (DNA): TGCAGTGCTAGAGCCTACGAGCAGTACTTC. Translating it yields CSARAYEQYF.

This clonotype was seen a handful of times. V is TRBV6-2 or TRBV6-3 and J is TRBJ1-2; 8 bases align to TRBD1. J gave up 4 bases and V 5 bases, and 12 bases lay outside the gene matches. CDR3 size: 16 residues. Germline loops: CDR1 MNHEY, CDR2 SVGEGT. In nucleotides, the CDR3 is TGTGCCAGCAGTGATGGGACCGGGACAGGCCCCTATGGCTACACCTTC. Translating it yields CASSDGTGTGPYGYTF.

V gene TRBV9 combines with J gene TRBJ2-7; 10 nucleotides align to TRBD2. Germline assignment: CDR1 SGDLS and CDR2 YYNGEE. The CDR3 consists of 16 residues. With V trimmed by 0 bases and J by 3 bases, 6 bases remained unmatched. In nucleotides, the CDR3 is TGTGCCAGCAGCGTAGCAGCTAGCGGGAGATTCTACGAGCAGTACTTC. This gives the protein CASSVAASGRFYEQYF.

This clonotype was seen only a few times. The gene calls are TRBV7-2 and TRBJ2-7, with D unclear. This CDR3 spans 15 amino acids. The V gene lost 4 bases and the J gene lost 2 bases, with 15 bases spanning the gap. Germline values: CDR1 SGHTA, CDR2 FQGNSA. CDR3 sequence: CASSSRPGFTYEQYF. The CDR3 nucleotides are TGTGCCAGCAGCTCCCGACCCGGCTTTACCTACGAGCAGTACTTC. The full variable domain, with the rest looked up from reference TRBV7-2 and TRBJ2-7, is GAGVSQSPSNKVTEKGKDVELRCDPISGHTALYWYRQSLGQGLEFLIYFQGNSAPDKSGLPSDRFSAERTGGSVSTLTIQRTQQEDSAVYLCASSSRPGFTYEQYFGPGTRLTVT.

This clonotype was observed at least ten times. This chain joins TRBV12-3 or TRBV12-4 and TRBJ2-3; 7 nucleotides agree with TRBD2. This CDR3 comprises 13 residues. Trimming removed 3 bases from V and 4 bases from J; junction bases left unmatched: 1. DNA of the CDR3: TGTGCCAGCAGTTTTACTAGCGCAGATACGCAGTATTTT. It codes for CASSFTSADTQYF.

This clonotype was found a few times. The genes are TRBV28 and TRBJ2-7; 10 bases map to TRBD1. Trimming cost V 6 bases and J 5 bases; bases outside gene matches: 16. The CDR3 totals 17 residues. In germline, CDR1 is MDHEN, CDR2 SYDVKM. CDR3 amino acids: CASSLPISGQGPHEQYF. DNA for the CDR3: TGTGCCAGCAGCCTTCCTATATCGGGACAGGGGCCCCACGAGCAGTACTTC.

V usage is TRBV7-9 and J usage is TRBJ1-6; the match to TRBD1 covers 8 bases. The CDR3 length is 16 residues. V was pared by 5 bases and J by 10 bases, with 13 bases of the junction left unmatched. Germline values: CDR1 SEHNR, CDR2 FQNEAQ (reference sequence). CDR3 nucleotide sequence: TGTGCCAGCAGCACATGGCTTGGACAGGGTCAATCACCCCTCCACTTT. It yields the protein CASSTWLGQGQSPLHF.

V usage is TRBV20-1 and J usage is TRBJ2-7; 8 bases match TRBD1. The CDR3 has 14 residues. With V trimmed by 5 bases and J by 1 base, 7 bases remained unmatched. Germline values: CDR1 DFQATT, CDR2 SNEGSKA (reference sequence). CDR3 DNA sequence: TGCAGTGCTTTGTTACAGGGGGGATCCTACGAGCAGTACTTC. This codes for CSALLQGGSYEQYF.

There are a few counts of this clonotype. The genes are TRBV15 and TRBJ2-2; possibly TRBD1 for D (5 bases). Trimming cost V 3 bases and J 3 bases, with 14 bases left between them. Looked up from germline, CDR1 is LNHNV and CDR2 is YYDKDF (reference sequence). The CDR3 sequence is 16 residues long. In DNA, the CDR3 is TGTGCCACCAGCAGGGACATCCGGATGGACACCGGGGAGCTGTTTTTT. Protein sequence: CATSRDIRMDTGELFF.

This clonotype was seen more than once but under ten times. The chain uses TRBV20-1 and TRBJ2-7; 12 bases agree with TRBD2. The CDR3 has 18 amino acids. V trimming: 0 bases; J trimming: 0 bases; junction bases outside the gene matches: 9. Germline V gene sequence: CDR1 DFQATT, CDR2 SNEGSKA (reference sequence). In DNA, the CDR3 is TGCAGTGCTAGAGACCGAATGATGACTAGCGGGAGCTCCTACGAGCAGTACTTC. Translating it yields CSARDRMMTSGSSYEQYF.

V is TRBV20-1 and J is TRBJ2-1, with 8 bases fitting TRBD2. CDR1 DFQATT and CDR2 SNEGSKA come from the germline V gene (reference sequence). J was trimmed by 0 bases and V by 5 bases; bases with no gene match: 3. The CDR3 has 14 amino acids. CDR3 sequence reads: CSADGRVSYNEQFF. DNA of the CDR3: TGCAGTGCTGACGGGAGGGTCTCCTACAATGAGCAGTTCTTC.

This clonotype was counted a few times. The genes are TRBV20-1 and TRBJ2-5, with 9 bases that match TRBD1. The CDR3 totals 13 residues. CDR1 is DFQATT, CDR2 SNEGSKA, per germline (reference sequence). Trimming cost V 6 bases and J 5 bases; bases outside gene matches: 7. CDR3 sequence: CSADLTGGETQYF. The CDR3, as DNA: TGCAGTGCGGACCTGACAGGGGGTGAGACCCAGTACTTC.

The CDR3 coding sequence is TGTGCCAGCAGCTTAAAGGGACAGGGGAATAATTCACCCCTCCACTTT. Protein sequence: CASSLKGQGNNSPLHF. The J gene is TRBJ1-6, the V gene TRBV7-2, with TRBD1 identical over 10 bases. This CDR3 spans 16 amino acids. The germline CDR1 and CDR2 sequences are SGHTA and FQGNSA. V shed 2 bases and J 5 bases; nucleotides not matched to a gene: 3.

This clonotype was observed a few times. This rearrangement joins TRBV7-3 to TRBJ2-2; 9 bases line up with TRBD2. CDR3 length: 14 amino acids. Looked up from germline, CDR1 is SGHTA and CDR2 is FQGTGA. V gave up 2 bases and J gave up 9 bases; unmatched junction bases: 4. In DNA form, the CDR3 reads TGTGCCAGCAGCTTAGGGTCTAGCGGGAGGGAGCTGTTTTTT. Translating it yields CASSLGSSGRELFF.

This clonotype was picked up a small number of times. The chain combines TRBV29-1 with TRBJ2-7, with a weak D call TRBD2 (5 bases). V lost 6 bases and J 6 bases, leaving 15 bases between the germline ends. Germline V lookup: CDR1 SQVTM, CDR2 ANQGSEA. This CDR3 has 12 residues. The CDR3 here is CSVEVRVGEQYF. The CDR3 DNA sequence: TGCAGCGTGGAGGTGAGGGTAGGCGAGCAGTACTTC.

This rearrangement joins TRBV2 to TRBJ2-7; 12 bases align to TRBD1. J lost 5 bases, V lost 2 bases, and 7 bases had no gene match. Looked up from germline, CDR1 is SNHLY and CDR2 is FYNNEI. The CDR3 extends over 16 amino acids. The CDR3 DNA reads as TGTGCCAGCAGTGAACCAGGGACAGGGGGCAGGAACGAGCAGTACTTC. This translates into CASSEPGTGGRNEQYF.

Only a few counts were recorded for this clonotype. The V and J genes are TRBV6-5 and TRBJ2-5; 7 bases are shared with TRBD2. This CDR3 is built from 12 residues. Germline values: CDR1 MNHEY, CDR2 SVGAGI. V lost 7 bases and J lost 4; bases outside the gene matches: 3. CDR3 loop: CASNSGGETQYF. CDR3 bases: TGTGCCAGCAATTCGGGGGGAGAGACCCAGTACTTC.

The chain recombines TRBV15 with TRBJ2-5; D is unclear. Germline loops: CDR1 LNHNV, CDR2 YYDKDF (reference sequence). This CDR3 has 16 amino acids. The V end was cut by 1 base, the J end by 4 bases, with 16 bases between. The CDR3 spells CATSRAGPGGRETQYF. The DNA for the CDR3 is TGTGCCACCAGCAGAGCCGGTCCGGGTGGTCGAGAGACCCAGTACTTC.

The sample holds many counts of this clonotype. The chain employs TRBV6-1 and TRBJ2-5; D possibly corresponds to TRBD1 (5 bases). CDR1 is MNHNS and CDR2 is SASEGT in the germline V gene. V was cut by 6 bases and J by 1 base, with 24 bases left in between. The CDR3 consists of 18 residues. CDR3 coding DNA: TGTGCCAGCAGACAAGGGGCCGGACGTCTCCGGGCCCAAGAGACCCAGTACTTC. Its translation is CASRQGAGRLRAQETQYF.

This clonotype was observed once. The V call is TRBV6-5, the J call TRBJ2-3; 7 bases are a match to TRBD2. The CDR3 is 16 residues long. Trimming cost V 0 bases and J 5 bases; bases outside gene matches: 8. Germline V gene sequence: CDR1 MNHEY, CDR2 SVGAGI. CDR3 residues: CASSYSGGVQGDTQYF. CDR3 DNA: TGTGCCAGCAGTTACTCGGGAGGGGTACAAGGAGATACGCAGTATTTT.

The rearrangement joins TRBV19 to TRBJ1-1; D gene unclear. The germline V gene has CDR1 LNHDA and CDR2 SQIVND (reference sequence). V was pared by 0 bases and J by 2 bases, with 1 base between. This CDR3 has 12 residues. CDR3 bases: TGTGCCAGTAGTATAGAAAACACTGAAGCTTTCTTT. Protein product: CASSIENTEAFF.

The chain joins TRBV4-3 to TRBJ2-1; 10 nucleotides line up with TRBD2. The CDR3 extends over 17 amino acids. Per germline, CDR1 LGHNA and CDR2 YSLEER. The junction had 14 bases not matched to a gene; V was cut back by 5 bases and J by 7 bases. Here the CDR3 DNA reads TGCGCCAGCAGCTCGAGGTGGCTAGCGGGAGTTCTAAATGAGCAGTTCTTC. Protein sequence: CASSSRWLAGVLNEQFF.

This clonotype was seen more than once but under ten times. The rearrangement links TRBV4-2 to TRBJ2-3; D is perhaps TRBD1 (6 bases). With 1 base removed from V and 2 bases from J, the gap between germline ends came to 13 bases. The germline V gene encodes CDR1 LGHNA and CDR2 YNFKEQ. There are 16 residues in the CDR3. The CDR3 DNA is TGTGCCAGCAGCCAAGTGGGGGCCGGGGACACAGATACGCAGTATTTT. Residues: CASSQVGAGDTDTQYF.

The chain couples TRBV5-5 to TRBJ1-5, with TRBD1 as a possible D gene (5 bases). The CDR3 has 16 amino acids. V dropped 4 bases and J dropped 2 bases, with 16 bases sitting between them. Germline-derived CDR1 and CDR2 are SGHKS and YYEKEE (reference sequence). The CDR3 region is CASSLRGGAGNQPQHF. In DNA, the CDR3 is TGTGCCAGCAGCCTTCGGGGGGGAGCGGGCAATCAGCCCCAGCATTTT. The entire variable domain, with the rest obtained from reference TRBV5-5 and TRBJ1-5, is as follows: DAGVTQSPTHLIKTRGQQVTLRCSPISGHKSVSWYQQVLGQGPQFIFQYYEKEERGRGNFPDRFSARQFPNYSSELNVNALLLGDSALYLCASSLRGGAGNQPQHFGDGTRLSIL.

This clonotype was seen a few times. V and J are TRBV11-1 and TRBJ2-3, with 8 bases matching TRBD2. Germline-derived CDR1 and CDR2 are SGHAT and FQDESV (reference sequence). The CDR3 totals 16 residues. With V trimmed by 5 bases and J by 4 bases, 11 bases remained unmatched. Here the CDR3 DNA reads TGTGCCAGCAGCCCCGCTAAAAGCGGGAGCCCAGATACGCAGTATTTT. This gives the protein CASSPAKSGSPDTQYF.

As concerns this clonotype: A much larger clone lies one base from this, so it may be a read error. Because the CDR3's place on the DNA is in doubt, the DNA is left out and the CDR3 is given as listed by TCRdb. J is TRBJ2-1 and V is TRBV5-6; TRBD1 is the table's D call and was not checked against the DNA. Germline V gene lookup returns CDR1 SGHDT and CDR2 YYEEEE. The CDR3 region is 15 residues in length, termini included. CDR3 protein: CASSFGGGAGNEQLF.

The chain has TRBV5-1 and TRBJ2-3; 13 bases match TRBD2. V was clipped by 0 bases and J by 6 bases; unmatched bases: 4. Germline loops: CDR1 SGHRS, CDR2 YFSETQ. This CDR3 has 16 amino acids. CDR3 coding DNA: TGCGCCAGCAGCTTGGGAGGACTAGCGGGGGTGGATACGCAGTATTTT. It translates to CASSLGGLAGVDTQYF.

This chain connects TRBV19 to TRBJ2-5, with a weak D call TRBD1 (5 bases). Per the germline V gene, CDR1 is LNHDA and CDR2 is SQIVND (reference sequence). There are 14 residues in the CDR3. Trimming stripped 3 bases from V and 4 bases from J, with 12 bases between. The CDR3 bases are TGTGCCAGTAGTATGGGGCAGGCCCCAGAGACCCAGTACTTC. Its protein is CASSMGQAPETQYF.

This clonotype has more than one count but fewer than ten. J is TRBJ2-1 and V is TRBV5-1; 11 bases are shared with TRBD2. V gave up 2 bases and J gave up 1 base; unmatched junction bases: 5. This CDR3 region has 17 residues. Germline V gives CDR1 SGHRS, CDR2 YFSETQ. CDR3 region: CASSLPIAGGSYNEQFF. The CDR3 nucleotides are TGCGCCAGCAGCTTACCCATAGCGGGAGGGTCCTACAATGAGCAGTTCTTC.

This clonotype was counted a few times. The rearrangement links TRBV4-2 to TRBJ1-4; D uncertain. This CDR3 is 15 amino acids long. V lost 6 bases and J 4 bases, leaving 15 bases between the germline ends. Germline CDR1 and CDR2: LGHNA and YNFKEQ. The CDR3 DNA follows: TGTGCCAGCAGTCATGACCGGGCCAGTAATGAAAAACTGTTTTTT. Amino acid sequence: CASSHDRASNEKLFF.